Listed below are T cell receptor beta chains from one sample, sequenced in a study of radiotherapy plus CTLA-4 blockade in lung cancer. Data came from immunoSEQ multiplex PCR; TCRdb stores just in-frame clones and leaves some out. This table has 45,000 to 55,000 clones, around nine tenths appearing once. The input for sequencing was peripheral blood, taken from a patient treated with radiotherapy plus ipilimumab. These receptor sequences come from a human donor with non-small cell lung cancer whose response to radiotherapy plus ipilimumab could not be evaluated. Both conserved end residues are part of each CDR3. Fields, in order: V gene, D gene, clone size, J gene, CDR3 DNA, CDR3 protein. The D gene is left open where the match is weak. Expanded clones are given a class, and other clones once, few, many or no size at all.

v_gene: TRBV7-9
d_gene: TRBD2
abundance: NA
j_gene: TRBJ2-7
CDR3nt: TGTGCCAGCAGCCCTAGCGGGACACTTTCCTACGAGCAGTACTTC
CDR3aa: CASSPSGTLSYEQYF

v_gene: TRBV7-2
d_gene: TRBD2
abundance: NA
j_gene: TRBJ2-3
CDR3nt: TGTGCCAGCAGCTTAATAGCGGGAGGGGGGGATACGCAGTATTTT
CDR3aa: CASSLIAGGGDTQYF

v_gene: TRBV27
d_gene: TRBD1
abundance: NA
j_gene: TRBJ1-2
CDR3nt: TGTGCCAGCTCCCGGCAGGGGGCACGCGAACACTATGGCTACACCTTC
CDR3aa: CASSRQGAREHYGYTF

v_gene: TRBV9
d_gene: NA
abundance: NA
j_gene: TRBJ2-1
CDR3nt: TGTGCCAGCAGCGGGGGCCCCTCCGCCTACAATGAGCAGTTCTTC
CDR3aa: CASSGGPSAYNEQFF

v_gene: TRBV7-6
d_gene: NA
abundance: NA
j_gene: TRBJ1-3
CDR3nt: TGTGCCAGCAGCTTAGCAGCTGGAGCTGGAAACACCATATATTTT
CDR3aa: CASSLAAGAGNTIYF

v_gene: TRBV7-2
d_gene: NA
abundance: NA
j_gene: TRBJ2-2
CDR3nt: TGTGCCAGCAGCCCGCGAACGAACACCGGGGAGCTGTTTTTT
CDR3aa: CASSPRTNTGELFF

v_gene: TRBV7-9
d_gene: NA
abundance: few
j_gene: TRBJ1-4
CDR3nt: TGTGCCAGCAGCTTACTGACAGAGGAAAAACTGTTTTTT
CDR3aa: CASSLLTEEKLFF

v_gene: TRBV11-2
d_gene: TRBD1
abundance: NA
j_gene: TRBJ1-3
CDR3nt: TGTGCCAGCAGCCGGGGACAGCGAGGAAACACCATATATTTT
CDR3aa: CASSRGQRGNTIYF

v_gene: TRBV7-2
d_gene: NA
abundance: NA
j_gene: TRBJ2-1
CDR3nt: TGTGCCAGCAGCCGCGACACCATGGCCTACAATGAGCAGTTCTTC
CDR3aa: CASSRDTMAYNEQFF

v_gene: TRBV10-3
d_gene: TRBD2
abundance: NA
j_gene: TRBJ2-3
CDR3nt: TGTGCCATCAAGACTAGCGAAACAGATACGCAGTATTTT
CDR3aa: CAIKTSETDTQYF

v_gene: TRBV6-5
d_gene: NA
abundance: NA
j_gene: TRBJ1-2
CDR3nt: TGTGCCAGCAGTTACTCCCCCCAGGCGGGCTATGGCTACACCTTC
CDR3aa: CASSYSPQAGYGYTF

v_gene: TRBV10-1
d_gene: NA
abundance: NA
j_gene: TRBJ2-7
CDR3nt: TGCGCCAGCAGTGCTTCAGGGTCCCACGAGCAGTACTTC
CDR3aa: CASSASGSHEQYF

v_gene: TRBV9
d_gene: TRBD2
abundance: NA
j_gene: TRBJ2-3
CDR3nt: TGTGCCAGCAGCGAAGCGGGAGGAACAGATACGCAGTATTTT
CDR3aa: CASSEAGGTDTQYF

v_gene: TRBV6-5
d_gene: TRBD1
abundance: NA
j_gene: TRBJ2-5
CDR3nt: TGTGCCAGCAGTTTCGGGACAGGGCCCGAGACCCAGTACTTC
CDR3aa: CASSFGTGPETQYF

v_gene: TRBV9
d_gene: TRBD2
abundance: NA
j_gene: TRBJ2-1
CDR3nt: TGTGCCAGCAGCGAACGACTAGCGGGGTCCTACAATGAGCAGTTCTTC
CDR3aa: CASSERLAGSYNEQFF

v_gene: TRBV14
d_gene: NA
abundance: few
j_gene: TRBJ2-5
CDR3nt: TGTGCCAGCAGCCGTGGCGGAACACAAGAGACCCAGTACTTC
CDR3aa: CASSRGGTQETQYF

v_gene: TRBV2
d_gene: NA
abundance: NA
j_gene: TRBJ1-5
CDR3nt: TGTGCCAGCGGAGTAAACCAGCCCCAGCATTTT
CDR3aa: CASGVNQPQHF

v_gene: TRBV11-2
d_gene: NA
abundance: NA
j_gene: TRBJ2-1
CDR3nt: TGTGCCAGCACAACGGACAGCTCCTACAATGAGCAGTTCTTC
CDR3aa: CASTTDSSYNEQFF